This T cell receptor (beta chain) was identified in a study of regulatory T cells in long-lasting Graves disease. HTBI primers from iRepertoire and Arm-PCR of CDR3 regions yielded the TCR beta libraries. TCRdb independently ran MiXCR on the multiplex PCR reads; one entry per CDR3 protein. There are some 470,000 distinct CDR3 sequences in the sample; 20% to 25% occur only once, and roughly 7% lies in the top ten. The CDR3 length is 15 residues. Germline assignment: CDR1 MNHEY and CDR2 SVGAGI. Trimming stripped 1 base from V and 7 bases from J, with 13 bases between. Time point indicated: persistent/refractory GD, antithyroid drugs over 5 years with positive TRAb. Preparation of the TCR library used RNA extracted from PBMCs. Staff drew roughly 10 milliliters of peripheral blood into EDTA tubes.

This chain connects TRBV6-5 to TRBJ2-2, with D perhaps assigned TRBD1 or TRBD2 (5 bases each). The source is a female donor with Graves disease. The sample here was peripheral blood mononuclear cells (PBMCs), taken when the disease was refractory, from a patient treated with antithyroid drugs. The DNA for the CDR3 is TGTGCCAGCAGTTACTGGGGGAGCGAAGGCGGGGAGCTGTTTTTT. It yields the protein CASSYWGSEGGELFF.